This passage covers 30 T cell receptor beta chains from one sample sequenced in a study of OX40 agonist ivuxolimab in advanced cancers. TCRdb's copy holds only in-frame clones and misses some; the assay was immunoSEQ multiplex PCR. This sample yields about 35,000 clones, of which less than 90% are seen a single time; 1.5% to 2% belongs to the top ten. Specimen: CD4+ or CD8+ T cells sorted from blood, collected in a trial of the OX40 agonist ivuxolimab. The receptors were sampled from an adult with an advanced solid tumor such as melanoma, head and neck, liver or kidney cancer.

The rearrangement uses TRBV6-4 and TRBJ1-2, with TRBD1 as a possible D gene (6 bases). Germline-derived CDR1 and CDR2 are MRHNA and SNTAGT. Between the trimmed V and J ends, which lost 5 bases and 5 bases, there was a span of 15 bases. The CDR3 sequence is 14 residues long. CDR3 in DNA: TGTGCCAGCAGTCAACAGGGTCTTGGATATGGCTACACCTTC. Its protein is CASSQQGLGYGYTF.

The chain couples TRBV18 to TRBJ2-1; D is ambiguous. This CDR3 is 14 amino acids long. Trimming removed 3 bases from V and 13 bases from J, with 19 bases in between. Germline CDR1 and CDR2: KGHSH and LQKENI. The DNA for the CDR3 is TGTGCCAGCTCACCTAACTCTAACAGTGGAGAACAGTTCTTC. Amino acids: CASSPNSNSGEQFF.

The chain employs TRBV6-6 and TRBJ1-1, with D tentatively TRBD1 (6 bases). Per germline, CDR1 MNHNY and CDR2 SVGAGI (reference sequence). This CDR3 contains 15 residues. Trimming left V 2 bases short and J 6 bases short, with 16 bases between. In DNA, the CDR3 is TGTGCCAGCAGTTACCTAGGGGGGGGCTGCCCTGAAGCTTTCTTT. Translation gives CASSYLGGGCPEAFF.

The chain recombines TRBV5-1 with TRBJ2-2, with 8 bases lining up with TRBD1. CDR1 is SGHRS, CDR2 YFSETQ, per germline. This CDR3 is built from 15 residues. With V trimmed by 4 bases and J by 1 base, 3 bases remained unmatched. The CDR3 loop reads CASSVTGENTGELFF. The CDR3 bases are TGCGCCAGCAGCGTGACAGGGGAGAACACCGGGGAGCTGTTTTTT.

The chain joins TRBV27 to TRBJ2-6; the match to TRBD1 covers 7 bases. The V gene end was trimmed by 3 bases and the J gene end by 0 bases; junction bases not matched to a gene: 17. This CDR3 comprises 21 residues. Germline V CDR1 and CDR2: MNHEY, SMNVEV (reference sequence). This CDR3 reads CASSLSKPFRGTDSGANVLTF. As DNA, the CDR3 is TGTGCCAGCAGTTTGTCCAAGCCTTTCAGGGGGACCGACTCTGGGGCCAACGTCCTGACTTTC. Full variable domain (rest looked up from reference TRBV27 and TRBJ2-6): EAQVTQNPRYLITVTGKKLTVTCSQNMNHEYMSWYRQDPGLGLRQIYYSMNVEVTDKGDVPEGYKVSRKEKRNFPLILESPSPNQTSLYFCASSLSKPFRGTDSGANVLTFGAGSRLTVL.

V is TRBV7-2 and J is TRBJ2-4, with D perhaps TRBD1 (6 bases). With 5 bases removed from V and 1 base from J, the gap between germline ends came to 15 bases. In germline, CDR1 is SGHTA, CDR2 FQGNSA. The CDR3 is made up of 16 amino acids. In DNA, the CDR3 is TGTGCCAGCAGCCCGCAGACAGGACACGCCAAAAACATTCAGTACTTC. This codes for CASSPQTGHAKNIQYF.

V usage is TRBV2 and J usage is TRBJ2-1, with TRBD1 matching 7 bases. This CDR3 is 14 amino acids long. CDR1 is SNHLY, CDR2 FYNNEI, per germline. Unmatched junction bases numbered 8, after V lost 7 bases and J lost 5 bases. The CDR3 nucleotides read TGTGCCAGCAAGGGCCAGGGGGACGACAATGAGCAGTTCTTC. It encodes CASKGQGDDNEQFF. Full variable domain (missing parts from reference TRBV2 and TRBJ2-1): EPEVTQTPSHQVTQMGQEVILRCVPISNHLYFYWYRQILGQKVEFLVSFYNNEISEKSEIFDDQFSVERPDGSNFTLKIRSTKLEDSAMYFCASKGQGDDNEQFFGPGTRLTVL.

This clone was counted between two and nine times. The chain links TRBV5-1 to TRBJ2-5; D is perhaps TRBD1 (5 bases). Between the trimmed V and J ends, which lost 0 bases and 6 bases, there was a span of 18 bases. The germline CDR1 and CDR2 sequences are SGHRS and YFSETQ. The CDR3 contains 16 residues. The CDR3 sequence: CASSLDAQGMGQTQYF. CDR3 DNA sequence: TGCGCCAGCAGCTTGGATGCCCAGGGAATGGGGCAGACCCAGTACTTC. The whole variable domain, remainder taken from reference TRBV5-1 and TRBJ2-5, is KAGVTQTPRYLIKTRGQQVTLSCSPISGHRSVSWYQQTPGQGLQFLFEYFSETQRNKGNFPGRFSGRQFSNSRSEMNVSTLELGDSALYLCASSLDAQGMGQTQYFGPGTRLLVL.

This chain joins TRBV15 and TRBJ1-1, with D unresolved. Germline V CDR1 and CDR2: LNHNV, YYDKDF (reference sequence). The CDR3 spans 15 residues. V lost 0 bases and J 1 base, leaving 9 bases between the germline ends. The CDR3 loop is CATSRDPSENTEAFF. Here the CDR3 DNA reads TGTGCCACCAGCAGAGACCCCTCAGAGAACACTGAAGCTTTCTTT.

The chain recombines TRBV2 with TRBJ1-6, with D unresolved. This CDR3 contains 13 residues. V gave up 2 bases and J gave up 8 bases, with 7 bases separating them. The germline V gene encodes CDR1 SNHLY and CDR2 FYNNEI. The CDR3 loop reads CASSEQTDSPLHF. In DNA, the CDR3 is TGTGCCAGCAGTGAACAAACTGATTCACCCCTCCACTTT.

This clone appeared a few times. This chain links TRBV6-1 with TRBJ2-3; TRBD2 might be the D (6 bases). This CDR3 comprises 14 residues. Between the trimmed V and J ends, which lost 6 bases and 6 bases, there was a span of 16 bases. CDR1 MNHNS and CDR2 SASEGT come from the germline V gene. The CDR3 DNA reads TGTGCCAGCAGATTGGACTATCTCAGGGATACGCAGTATTTT. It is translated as CASRLDYLRDTQYF.

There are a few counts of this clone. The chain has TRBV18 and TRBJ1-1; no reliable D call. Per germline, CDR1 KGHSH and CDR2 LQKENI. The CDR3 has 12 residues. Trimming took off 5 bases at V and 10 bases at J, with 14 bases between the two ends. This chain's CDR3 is CASSTPQATAFF. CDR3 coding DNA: TGTGCCAGCTCAACGCCCCAAGCCACAGCTTTCTTT.

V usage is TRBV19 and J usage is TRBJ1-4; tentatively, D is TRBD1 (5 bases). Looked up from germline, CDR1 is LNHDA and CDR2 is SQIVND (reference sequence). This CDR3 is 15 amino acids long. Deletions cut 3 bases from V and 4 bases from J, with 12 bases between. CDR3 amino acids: CASSIGGGFNEKLFF. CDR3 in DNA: TGTGCCAGTAGTATTGGTGGGGGATTTAATGAAAAACTGTTTTTT. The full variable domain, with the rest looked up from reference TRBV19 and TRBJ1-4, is DGGITQSPKYLFRKEGQNVTLSCEQNLNHDAMYWYRQDPGQGLRLIYYSQIVNDFQKGDIAEGYSVSREKKESFPLTVTSAQKNPTAFYLCASSIGGGFNEKLFFGSGTQLSVL.

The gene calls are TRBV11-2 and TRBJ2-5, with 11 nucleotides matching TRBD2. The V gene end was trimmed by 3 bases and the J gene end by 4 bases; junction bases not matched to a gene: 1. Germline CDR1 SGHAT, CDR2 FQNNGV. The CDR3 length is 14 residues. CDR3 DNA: TGTGCCAGCAGCTTGGGACTAGCGGTAGAGACCCAGTACTTC. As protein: CASSLGLAVETQYF.

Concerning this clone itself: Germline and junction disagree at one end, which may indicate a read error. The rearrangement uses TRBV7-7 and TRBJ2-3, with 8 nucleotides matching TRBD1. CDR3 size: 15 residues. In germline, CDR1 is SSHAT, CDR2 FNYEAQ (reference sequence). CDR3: CASSQGQGPTDTQYF. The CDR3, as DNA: TGTGCTAGCAGCCAAGGACAGGGTCCAACAGATACGCAGTATTTT.

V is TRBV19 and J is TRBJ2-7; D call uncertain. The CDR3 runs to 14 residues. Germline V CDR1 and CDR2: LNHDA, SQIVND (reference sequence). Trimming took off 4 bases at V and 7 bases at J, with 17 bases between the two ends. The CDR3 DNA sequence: TGTGCCAGTAGTAAGGCCGCGACCGGTGGAGAGCAGTACTTC. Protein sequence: CASSKAATGGEQYF. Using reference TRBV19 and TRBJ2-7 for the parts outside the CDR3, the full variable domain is DGGITQSPKYLFRKEGQNVTLSCEQNLNHDAMYWYRQDPGQGLRLIYYSQIVNDFQKGDIAEGYSVSREKKESFPLTVTSAQKNPTAFYLCASSKAATGGEQYFGPGTRLTVT.

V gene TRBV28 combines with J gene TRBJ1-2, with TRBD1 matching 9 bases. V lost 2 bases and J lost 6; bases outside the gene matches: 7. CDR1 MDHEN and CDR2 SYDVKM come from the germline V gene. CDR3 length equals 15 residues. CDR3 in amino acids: CASSLGDRVPDGYTF. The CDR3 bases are TGTGCCAGCAGTTTAGGGGACAGGGTTCCCGATGGCTACACCTTC.

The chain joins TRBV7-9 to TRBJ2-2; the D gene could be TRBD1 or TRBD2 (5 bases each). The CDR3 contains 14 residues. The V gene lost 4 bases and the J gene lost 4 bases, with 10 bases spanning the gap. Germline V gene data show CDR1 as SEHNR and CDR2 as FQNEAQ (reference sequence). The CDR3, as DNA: TGTGCCAGCAGCTCCGAGGGGCGCACCGGGGAGCTGTTTTTT. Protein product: CASSSEGRTGELFF.

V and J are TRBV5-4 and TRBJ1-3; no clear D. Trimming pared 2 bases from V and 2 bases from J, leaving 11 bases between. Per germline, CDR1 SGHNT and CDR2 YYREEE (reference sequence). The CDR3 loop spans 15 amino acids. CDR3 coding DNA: TGTGCCAGCAGCTTAAACTCCGGCACTGGAAACACCATATATTTT. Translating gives CASSLNSGTGNTIYF.

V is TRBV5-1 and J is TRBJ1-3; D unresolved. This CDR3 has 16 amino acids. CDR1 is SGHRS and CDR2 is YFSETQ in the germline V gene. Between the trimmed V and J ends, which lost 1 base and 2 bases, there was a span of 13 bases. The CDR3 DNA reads TGCGCCAGCAGCTTGCGCGGGGAATCGACTGGAAACACCATATATTTT. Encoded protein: CASSLRGESTGNTIYF.

For the CDR3, the DNA is TGTGCCAGCAGTTTAGCGCAGGGGGTAGGTGGCTACACCTTC. It yields the protein CASSLAQGVGGYTF. The chain combines TRBV28 with TRBJ1-2, with 7 positions matching TRBD1. Trimming took 2 bases from V and 7 from J; bases not matched to a gene: 7. CDR3 length: 14 residues. Germline V gives CDR1 MDHEN, CDR2 SYDVKM.

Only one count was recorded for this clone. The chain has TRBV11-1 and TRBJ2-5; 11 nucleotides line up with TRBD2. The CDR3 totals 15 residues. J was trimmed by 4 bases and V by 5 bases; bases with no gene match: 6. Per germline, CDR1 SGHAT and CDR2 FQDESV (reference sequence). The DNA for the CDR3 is TGTGCCAGCAGCCCCCATAGCGGGGGGGGAGAGACCCAGTACTTC. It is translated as CASSPHSGGGETQYF.

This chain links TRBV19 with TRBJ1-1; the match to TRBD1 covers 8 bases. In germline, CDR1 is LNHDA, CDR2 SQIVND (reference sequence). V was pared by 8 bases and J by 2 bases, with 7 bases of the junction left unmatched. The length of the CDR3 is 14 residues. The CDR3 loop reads CASSPDRGNTEAFF. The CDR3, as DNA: TGTGCCAGTTCGCCTGACAGGGGAAACACTGAAGCTTTCTTT.

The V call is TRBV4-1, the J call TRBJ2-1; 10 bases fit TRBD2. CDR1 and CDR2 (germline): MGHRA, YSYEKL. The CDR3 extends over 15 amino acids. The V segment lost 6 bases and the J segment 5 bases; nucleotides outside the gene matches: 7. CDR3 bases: TGCGCCAGCAGACCTACTAGCGGGGAGCACAATGAGCAGTTCTTC. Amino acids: CASRPTSGEHNEQFF.

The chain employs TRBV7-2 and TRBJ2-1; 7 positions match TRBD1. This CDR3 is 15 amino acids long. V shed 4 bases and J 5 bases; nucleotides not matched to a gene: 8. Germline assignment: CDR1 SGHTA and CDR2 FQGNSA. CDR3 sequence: CASSSQGVDNNEQFF. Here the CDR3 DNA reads TGTGCCAGCAGCTCCCAGGGGGTAGATAACAATGAGCAGTTCTTC.

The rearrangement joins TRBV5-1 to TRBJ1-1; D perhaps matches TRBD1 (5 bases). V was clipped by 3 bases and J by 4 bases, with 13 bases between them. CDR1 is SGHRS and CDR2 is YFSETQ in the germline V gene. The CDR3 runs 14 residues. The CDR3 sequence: CASSWDSRGTEAFF. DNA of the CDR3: TGCGCCAGCAGCTGGGACTCGCGTGGCACTGAAGCTTTCTTT.

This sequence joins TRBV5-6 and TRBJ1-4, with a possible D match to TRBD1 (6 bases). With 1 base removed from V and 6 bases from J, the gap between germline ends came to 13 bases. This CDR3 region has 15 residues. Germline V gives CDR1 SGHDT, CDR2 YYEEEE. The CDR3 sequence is CASSLLDRWDEKLFF. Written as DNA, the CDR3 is TGTGCCAGCAGCTTGCTTGACAGGTGGGATGAAAAACTGTTTTTT.

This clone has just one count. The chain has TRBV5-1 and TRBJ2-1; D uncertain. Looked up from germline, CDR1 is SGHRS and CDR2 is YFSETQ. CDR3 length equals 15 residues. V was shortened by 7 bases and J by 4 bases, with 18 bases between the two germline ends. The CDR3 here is CASRKEQPEYNEQFF. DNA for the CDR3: TGCGCCAGCCGCAAAGAGCAACCGGAATACAATGAGCAGTTCTTC. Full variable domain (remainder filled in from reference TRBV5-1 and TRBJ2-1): KAGVTQTPRYLIKTRGQQVTLSCSPISGHRSVSWYQQTPGQGLQFLFEYFSETQRNKGNFPGRFSGRQFSNSRSEMNVSTLELGDSALYLCASRKEQPEYNEQFFGPGTRLTVL.

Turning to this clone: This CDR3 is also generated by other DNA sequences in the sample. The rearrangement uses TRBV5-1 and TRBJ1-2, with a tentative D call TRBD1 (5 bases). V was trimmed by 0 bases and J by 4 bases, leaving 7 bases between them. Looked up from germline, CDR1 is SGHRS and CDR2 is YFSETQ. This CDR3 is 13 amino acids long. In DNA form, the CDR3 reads TGCGCCAGCAGCTTGGGGGACCGCTATGGCTACACCTTC. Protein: CASSLGDRYGYTF.

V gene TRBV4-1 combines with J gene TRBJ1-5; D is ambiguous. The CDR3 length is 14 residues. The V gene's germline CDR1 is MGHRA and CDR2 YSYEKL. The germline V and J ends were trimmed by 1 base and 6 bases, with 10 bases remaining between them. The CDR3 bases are TGCGCCAGCAGCCAAGGACTCCTGGGTCAGCCCCAGCATTTT. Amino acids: CASSQGLLGQPQHF.